This T cell receptor (beta chain) appears in the sequencing data of a study of cytomegalovirus exposure and HLA in healthy donors. Study-wide results and limits: Cytomegalovirus-associated TCR beta chains were listed, numbering 164.

Trimming cost V 3 bases and J 5 bases, with 17 bases left between them. This CDR3 has 15 amino acids. CDR1 SGHDT and CDR2 YYEEEE come from the germline V gene. Here immunoSEQ multiplex PCR was the method, and the copy in TCRdb shows in-frame clones only, minus some. The sample has some 200,000 clones; about 86% are singletons. Comment on this clone: Its specificity is not known.

The J gene is TRBJ1-2, the V gene TRBV5-6; D is undetermined. This receptor was identified in a woman younger than 35 in good health and CMV-seropositive. What was sequenced was PBMCs. CDR3 in DNA: TGTGCCAGCAGCTCGGTTCAATCCTTATGGTATGGCTACACCTTC. Translating gives CASSSVQSLWYGYTF.